Shown below are 12 T cell receptor beta chains from a single sample sequenced in a study of Tregs in tolerant kidney transplant recipients. Libraries were prepared by immunoSEQ multiplex PCR; TCRdb keeps only in-frame clonotypes and omits some of them. The clone table shows some 25,000 clones, with the ten largest holding over 4%. Mixed chimerism was transient after nonmyeloablative marrow transplants from related graft donors. The material was CD4+ T cells from blood (PBMCs), obtained 6 months after the transplant. The receptors shown here come from a human patient who received a combined kidney and bone marrow transplant. Some of these T cells may belong to the graft donor.

Turning to this clone: Read sequence stops 3 residues before the CDR3 end, and the germline J gene provides the missing end. This sequence joins TRBV7-2 and TRBJ2-7, with D possibly being TRBD2 (6 bases). Trimming left V 5 bases short and J 0 bases short, with 14 bases between. The germline V gene has CDR1 SGHTA and CDR2 FQGNSA. The CDR3 is 15 residues long. The chain's CDR3 is CASSVRGGTSYEQYF. The CDR3 bases that were read are TGTGCCAGCAGCGTTCGGGGAGGCACCTCCTACGAG.

On this clone itself: From the germline J gene comes the end of the CDR3, since the read stops 3 residues before it. The chain joins TRBV10-3 to TRBJ2-2; TRBD2 matches at 13 bases. Germline V gives CDR1 ENHRY, CDR2 SYGVKD. This CDR3 has 17 amino acids. Trimming cost V 0 bases and J 6 bases; bases outside gene matches: 4. CDR3 region: CAISESRTSGRAGELFF. The covered CDR3 bases are TGTGCCATCAGTGAGTCCCGGACTAGCGGGAGAGCCGGGGAG.

With respect to this clone: The sequence runs out 3 residues before the end of the CDR3; the remainder is reconstructed from the germline J gene. The gene calls are TRBV28 and TRBJ1-2; D remains ambiguous. Trimming took 6 bases from V and 1 from J, leaving 12 bases between them. CDR1 is MDHEN, CDR2 SYDVKM, per germline. This CDR3 contains 14 residues. CDR3 protein: CASSQESRNYGYTF. The part of the CDR3 DNA that was read is TGTGCCAGCAGCCAAGAGAGCCGTAACTATGGC.

As for this clone: The read gets to within 3 residues of the CDR3 end, and the germline J gene fills in the rest. This chain links TRBV19 with TRBJ2-5; a weak D match, TRBD2 (6 bases). The CDR3 loop spans 13 amino acids. V lost 5 bases, J lost 5 bases, and 12 bases lay in between. Germline V lookup: CDR1 LNHDA, CDR2 SQIVND (reference sequence). This CDR3 is CASSQGLWETQYF. The part of the CDR3 DNA that was read is TGTGCCAGTAGTCAGGGACTGTGGGAGACC.

About this clone: The DNA ends 3 residues before the CDR3 does, and the rest of the CDR3 is filled in from the germline J gene. Other nucleotide sequences from this sample produce the same CDR3. V gene TRBV7-7 combines with J gene TRBJ2-5, with D hard to call. The germline gives CDR1 SSHAT, CDR2 FNYEAQ (reference sequence). The CDR3 loop spans 13 amino acids. Trimming took off 1 base at V and 5 bases at J, with 8 bases between the two ends. The sequenced part of the CDR3 DNA is TGTGCCAGCAGCTTAGGGGCCGAGGAGACC. Protein product: CASSLGAEET. The whole CDR3 reads CASSLGAEETQYF.

To note about this clone: Coverage ceases 3 residues before the CDR3 finishes, and the germline J gene fills in the end. V usage is TRBV29-1 and J usage is TRBJ2-7, with 11 bases identical to TRBD1. V dropped 5 bases and J dropped 1; count of bases not matched to a gene: 1. This CDR3 comprises 13 residues. Per the germline V gene, CDR1 is SQVTM and CDR2 is ANQGSEA. CDR3 sequence reads: CSVWDRGSYEQYF. Partial CDR3 DNA: TGCAGCGTTTGGGACAGGGGGTCCTACGAG.

As for this clone: The sequenced fragment ends 3 residues before the CDR3 boundary, so the rest is inferred from the germline J gene. This chain links TRBV7-9 with TRBJ1-5; 7 positions agree with TRBD1. V shed 3 bases, J shed 6 bases, and the junction held 5 bases outside the gene matches. The CDR3 length is 14 residues. Germline loops: CDR1 SEHNR, CDR2 FQNEAQ (reference sequence). The CDR3 DNA, read in part, is TGTGCCAGCAGCTTTGGAGGGGGCGTTCAGCCC. Residues: CASSFGGGVQP. The full CDR3 sequence reads CASSFGGGVQPQHF.

To note about this clone: The CDR3 extends 3 residues past the end of the read, so its final part is completed from the germline J gene. The genes are TRBV30 and TRBJ2-3, with 9 nucleotides matching TRBD1. This CDR3 is built from 15 residues. Germline CDR1 reads GTSNPN; CDR2 reads SVGIG (reference sequence). Losses at the gene ends were 2 bases for V and 6 bases for J; bases not matched to a gene: 9. The part of the CDR3 DNA that was read is TGTGCCTGGAGTTCGGACAGGGGCCCAGGGGATACG. Protein sequence: CAWSSDRGPGDT. The CDR3 in its entirety is CAWSSDRGPGDTQYF. Looking up the rest from reference TRBV30 and TRBJ2-3 gives the full variable domain: SQTIHQWPATLVQPVGSPLSLECTVEGTSNPNLYWYRQAAGRGLQLLFYSVGIGQISSEVPQNLSASRPQDRQFILSSKKLLLSDSGFYLCAWSSDRGPGDTQYFGPGTRLTVL.

About this clone: The read is 3 residues too short to cover the CDR3 end, so that end is filled in from the germline J gene. The chain links TRBV6-4 to TRBJ1-2, with 10 bases matching TRBD1. The CDR3 spans 14 residues. J lost 2 bases, V lost 7 bases, and 4 bases had no gene match. Germline loops: CDR1 MRHNA, CDR2 SNTAGT. CDR3 loop: CASTPGQGNYGYTF. The part of the CDR3 DNA that was read is TGTGCCAGCACGCCGGGACAGGGGAACTATGGC.

A note on this clone: The CDR3 extends 3 residues past the end of the read, so its final part is completed from the germline J gene. The J gene is TRBJ1-6, the V gene TRBV10-3, with D perhaps matching TRBD1 (6 bases). Germline loops: CDR1 ENHRY, CDR2 SYGVKD. The CDR3 covers 14 residues. The CDR3 protein is CAISQTGPEGPLHF. Incomplete CDR3 DNA: TGTGCCATCAGCCAGACAGGCCCCGAGGGTCCC.

Notes on this clone: The CDR3 is cut off 3 residues early in the read; its end comes from the germline J gene. The V and J genes are TRBV18 and TRBJ2-2; D perhaps matches TRBD1 (5 bases). The CDR3 has 16 residues. V was clipped by 2 bases and J by 1 base, with 11 bases between them. Germline assignment: CDR1 KGHSH and CDR2 LQKENI. The CDR3 sequence is CASSPSWGLNTGELFF. The sequenced CDR3 bases are TGTGCCAGCTCACCATCATGGGGCTTGAACACCGGGGAG.

As for this clone: The CDR3 end falls 3 residues outside the read, so it is completed with the germline J gene. The genes are TRBV20-1 and TRBJ2-3; maybe TRBD2 (5 bases). This CDR3 has 16 amino acids. Germline assignment: CDR1 DFQATT and CDR2 SNEGSKA (reference sequence). Trimming stripped 6 bases from V and 2 bases from J, with 21 bases between. The covered CDR3 bases are TGCAGTGCCCCCGAGCTTCGTGGAGCGGACACAGATACG. Encoded protein: CSAPELRGADTDT. From start to end, the CDR3 is CSAPELRGADTDTQYF.